Below, 13 T cell receptor beta chains from the same sample are listed, as sequenced in a study of shared T cell receptors in the human thymus. Using immunoSEQ multiplex PCR, the repertoire was profiled, and TCRdb retains in-frame clones only, with some absent. In the table there are fewer than 700,000 clones, roughly 88% of which are singletons. The same data also contributed to another study, on human thymus T cells.

Input material: thymocytes. These receptors were collected from a boy under three years old with a congenital heart defect.

This clone was detected once. The chain is built from TRBV4-2 and TRBJ2-2; 14 bases are shared with TRBD2. This CDR3 has 21 residues. J gave up 6 bases and V 2 bases, and 17 bases lay outside the gene matches. The V gene's germline CDR1 is LGHNA and CDR2 YNFKEQ. The CDR3 nucleotides are TGTGCCAGCAGCCAAATAATAACGACTAGCGGGAGGGCCAGGGCGGCCGGGGAGCTGTTTTTT. Residues: CASSQIITTSGRARAAGELFF.

The V and J genes are TRBV6-6 and TRBJ2-3; no firm D call. Per the germline V gene, CDR1 is MNHNY and CDR2 is SVGAGI (reference sequence). Trimming pared 8 bases from V and 2 bases from J, leaving 8 bases between. The CDR3 contains 12 residues. Here the CDR3 DNA reads TGTGCCAGCGGGCCATCCACAGATACGCAGTATTTT. Translating gives CASGPSTDTQYF.

The chain carries TRBV4-1 and TRBJ2-3; possibly TRBD2 for D (6 bases). Trimming left V 3 bases short and J 2 bases short, with 15 bases between. CDR3 size: 16 residues. Looked up from germline, CDR1 is MGHRA and CDR2 is YSYEKL. CDR3 residues: CASSHLRELSTDTQYF. The CDR3 coding sequence is TGCGCCAGCAGCCATTTGCGGGAACTCTCCACAGATACGCAGTATTTT.

This chain connects TRBV9 to TRBJ2-1, with a tentative D call TRBD2 (6 bases). Germline V CDR1 and CDR2: SGDLS, YYNGEE. The CDR3 has 14 residues. V was pared by 4 bases and J by 4 bases, with 12 bases between. CDR3 in DNA: TGTGCCAGCAGCCCGGGGGTCAAGTACAATGAGCAGTTCTTC. It specifies CASSPGVKYNEQFF.

The V gene is TRBV7-6, the J gene TRBJ2-3, with TRBD2 identical over 7 bases. Trimming cost V 1 base and J 2 bases; bases outside gene matches: 6. The CDR3 totals 16 residues. CDR1 is SGHVS, CDR2 FNYEAQ, per germline. Written as DNA, the CDR3 is TGTGCCAGCAGCTTAGAGAGGGAGGGCCCCACAGATACGCAGTATTTT. Protein product: CASSLEREGPTDTQYF.

The chain uses TRBV19 and TRBJ2-1; TRBD2 agrees at 11 bases. The CDR3 loop spans 15 amino acids. Germline V gene data show CDR1 as LNHDA and CDR2 as SQIVND (reference sequence). V dropped 6 bases and J dropped 3; count of bases not matched to a gene: 4. In nucleotides, the CDR3 is TGTGCCAGTAGCCCCCTAGCGGGAGGCTACAATGAGCAGTTCTTC. Protein product: CASSPLAGGYNEQFF.

The chain carries TRBV7-8 and TRBJ2-3; TRBD2 might be the D (6 bases). Per the germline V gene, CDR1 is SGHVS and CDR2 is FQNEAQ. V lost 1 base and J 2 bases, leaving 13 bases between the germline ends. This CDR3 spans 16 amino acids. The CDR3 protein is CASSLEEDYNTDTQYF. CDR3 DNA: TGTGCCAGCAGCTTAGAAGAGGACTACAACACAGATACGCAGTATTTT.

This chain links TRBV28 with TRBJ2-1; TRBD2 matches 13 bases. The V gene end was trimmed by 4 bases and the J gene end by 3 bases; junction bases not matched to a gene: 6. This CDR3 has 17 residues. Germline V gene sequence: CDR1 MDHEN, CDR2 SYDVKM. The CDR3: CASSSTSGRLYYNEQFF. CDR3 DNA sequence: TGTGCCAGCAGTTCGACTAGCGGGAGGCTCTACTACAATGAGCAGTTCTTC.

V gene TRBV7-4 combines with J gene TRBJ2-5; weak D call: TRBD2 (6 bases). The CDR3 sequence is 16 residues long. Germline loops: CDR1 SGHVT, CDR2 SQSDAQ. V was pared by 1 base and J by 5 bases, with 17 bases between. The CDR3: CASSLDGDLGWETQYF. CDR3 nucleotide sequence: TGTGCCAGCAGCTTAGATGGGGACTTGGGGTGGGAGACCCAGTACTTC.

V usage is TRBV4-1 and J usage is TRBJ2-2; possibly TRBD1 for D (5 bases). The length of the CDR3 is 15 residues. V lost 1 base to trimming and J lost 2 bases, with 8 bases between them. In germline, CDR1 is MGHRA, CDR2 YSYEKL. The CDR3 region has the DNA TGCGCCAGCAGCCAAGGACAGTCTAACACCGGGGAGCTGTTTTTT. Protein: CASSQGQSNTGELFF.

The chain combines TRBV6-5 with TRBJ2-2; 11 nucleotides match TRBD2. V was clipped by 5 bases and J by 4 bases; unmatched bases: 3. The CDR3 runs to 15 residues. CDR1 and CDR2 (germline): MNHEY, SVGAGI. CDR3 region: CASSGGLAVTGELFF. As DNA, the CDR3 is TGTGCCAGCAGTGGGGGACTAGCGGTCACCGGGGAGCTGTTTTTT.

The chain is built from TRBV9 and TRBJ2-4; no clear D gene. In germline, CDR1 is SGDLS, CDR2 YYNGEE. The length of the CDR3 is 17 residues. V lost 0 bases to trimming and J lost 0 bases, with 13 bases between them. CDR3 amino acids: CASSVVGSILAKNIQYF. The CDR3 region has the DNA TGTGCCAGCAGCGTAGTGGGCAGCATTCTAGCCAAAAACATTCAGTACTTC.

The rearrangement joins TRBV27 to TRBJ1-4, with TRBD1 matching over 7 bases. This CDR3 has 16 amino acids. Germline-derived CDR1 and CDR2 are MNHEY and SMNVEV (reference sequence). The junction had 13 bases not matched to a gene; V was cut back by 5 bases and J by 7 bases. As DNA, the CDR3 is TGTGCCAGCAGTATTGAATCAGGGGGTATGGGTGAAAAACTGTTTTTT. Encoded protein: CASSIESGGMGEKLFF.